Listed below are T cell receptor beta chains from one sample, sequenced in a study of T-cell reconstitution after alpha-beta-depleted transplantation in children. In TCRdb, the PCR reads were re-called with MiXCR into one record per CDR3 protein. Of around 78,000 distinct CDR3 sequences in the sample, roughly an eighth were seen once. Sequenced here: PBMCs, mostly from graft donor cells, sampled 180 days after TCRalphabeta/CD19-depleted stem cell transplant. These receptors were obtained from a male patient between 2 and 15 years old who had a stem cell transplant for acute lymphoblastic leukemia, so the T cells may come from the graft donor. Each CDR3 is given without its conserved first and last residue. Each record gives: J gene, V gene, clone size, CDR3 protein. Where a row states a size, it is once, few, many or the class of an expanded clone; other rows omit it.

TRBJ2-7 | TRBV5-1 | few | ASSARLAGGYEQY
TRBJ2-7 | TRBV7-3 | NA | ASSLGPSAQSSYEQY
TRBJ2-2 | TRBV28 | NA | ASSLDELENTGELF
TRBJ2-7 | TRBV5-1 | NA | ASTPGQGQSEQY
TRBJ2-7 | TRBV12-3/TRBV12-4 | NA | ASRGSYEQY
TRBJ1-6 | TRBV5-5 | NA | ASSLVRSSPLP
TRBJ1-5 | TRBV28 | few | ASSLPRKVSNQPQH
TRBJ2-5 | TRBV7-6 | NA | ASSLDSTGTQY
TRBJ1-1 | TRBV12-3/TRBV12-4 | few | ASRSSTGVEAF
TRBJ2-3 | TRBV5-1 | NA | ASSLEGGRADTQY
TRBJ2-5 | TRBV28 | NA | ASSPRRGVGETQY
TRBJ1-5 | TRBV5-1 | NA | ASSLETGGNQPQH
TRBJ2-4 | TRBV4-2 | NA | ASSQGYSGNIQY
TRBJ1-5 | TRBV6-1 | NA | ASSRVNNQPQH
TRBJ2-6 | TRBV5-1 | many | ASSRLTSGANVLT
TRBJ2-7 | TRBV13 | few | ASTNRRGGYEQY
TRBJ2-2 | TRBV11-1 | few | ASSLLAAGGPRAGELF
TRBJ1-6 | TRBV5-1 | few | ASNPTGKWNSPLH
TRBJ1-2 | TRBV20-1 | few | SAAPRVYGYT